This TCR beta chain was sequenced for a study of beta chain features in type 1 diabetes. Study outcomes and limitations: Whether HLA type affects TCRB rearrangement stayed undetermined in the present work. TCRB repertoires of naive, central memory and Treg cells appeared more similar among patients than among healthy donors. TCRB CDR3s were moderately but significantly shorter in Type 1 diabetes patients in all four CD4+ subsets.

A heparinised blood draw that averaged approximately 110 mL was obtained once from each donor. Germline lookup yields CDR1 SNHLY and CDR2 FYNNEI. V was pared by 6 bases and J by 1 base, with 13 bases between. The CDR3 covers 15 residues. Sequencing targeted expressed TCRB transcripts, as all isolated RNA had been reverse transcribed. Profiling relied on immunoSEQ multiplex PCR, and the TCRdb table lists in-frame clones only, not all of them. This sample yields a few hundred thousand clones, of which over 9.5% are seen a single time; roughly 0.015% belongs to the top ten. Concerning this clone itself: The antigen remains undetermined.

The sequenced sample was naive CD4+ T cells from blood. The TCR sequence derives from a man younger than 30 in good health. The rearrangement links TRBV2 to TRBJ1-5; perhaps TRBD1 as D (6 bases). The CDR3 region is CASSKGGLSNQPQHF. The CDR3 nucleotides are TGTGCCAGCAGCAAGGGGGGGCTAAGCAATCAGCCCCAGCATTTT.